The 29 T cell receptor beta chains given below trace back to one sample, sequenced in a study of blood T cell repertoires in COVID-19 (dated by TCRdb to between 2020 and 2021). The receptor library was made with the immunoSEQ multiplex PCR assay. Not all clones reach the TCRdb copy of this immuneACCESS table, which keeps in-frame sequences only. Checked studies attribute under half of the gap to unresolved V genes and leave the rest unexplained. The sample profile shows about 200,000 clones; about 76% of them were found once. Of the sample, around 5.9% is held by the ten largest clones. Sequencing was done on a sample of peripheral blood. These receptors were collected from a woman in her 40s with COVID-19, enrolled during active disease.

The rearrangement uses TRBV2 and TRBJ2-7; D might be TRBD1 (5 bases). CDR1 and CDR2 (germline): SNHLY, FYNNEI. The CDR3 length is 13 residues. V was pared by 6 bases and J by 0 bases, with 9 bases between. CDR3 sequence reads: CASRMDTSYEQYF. The CDR3 nucleotides are TGTGCCAGCAGAATGGACACCTCCTACGAGCAGTACTTC.

The chain uses TRBV24-1 and TRBJ2-3; 7 bases fit TRBD1. After removal of 4 bases from V and 2 bases from J, the junction contained 5 bases not matched to a gene. CDR1 is KGHDR and CDR2 is SFDVKD in the germline V gene. The CDR3 is 15 amino acids. The CDR3 region has the DNA TGTGCCACCAGTGACACCGGACAGGTCACAGATACGCAGTATTTT. Its translation: CATSDTGQVTDTQYF.

The rearrangement joins TRBV2 to TRBJ2-5, with D maybe TRBD1 (5 bases). The CDR3 has 12 amino acids. Trimming left V 4 bases short and J 4 bases short, with 7 bases between. Germline V gene lookup returns CDR1 SNHLY and CDR2 FYNNEI. The CDR3 region is CASSVQGETQYF. The CDR3 DNA follows: TGTGCCAGCAGTGTTCAGGGAGAGACCCAGTACTTC.

This chain links TRBV25-1 with TRBJ2-7; TRBD1 matches at 8 bases. V lost 4 bases to trimming and J lost 3 bases; unmatched junction nucleotides: 17. CDR1 and CDR2 from the germline V gene are MGHDK and SYGVNS. This CDR3 has 18 residues. The DNA of the CDR3 is TGTGCCAGCAGTGGGAGGACAGGGAAAACTTTAGTAGGCTACGAGCAGTACTTC. Protein sequence: CASSGRTGKTLVGYEQYF.

The count of this clone is one. The gene calls are TRBV9 and TRBJ2-5; 15 positions agree with TRBD2. CDR1 is SGDLS, CDR2 YYNGEE, per germline. The J segment lost 2 bases and the V segment lost 2 bases, leaving 10 bases of the junction unmatched. CDR3 length: 19 amino acids. This CDR3 reads CASSVVGTSGGPSQETQYF. In DNA form, the CDR3 reads TGTGCCAGCAGCGTGGTCGGGACTAGCGGGGGGCCATCTCAAGAGACCCAGTACTTC.

This clone has only one observation. The rearrangement links TRBV6-1 to TRBJ2-7; a possible D gene is TRBD1 (8 bases). From germline, CDR1 is MNHNS and CDR2 SASEGT. This CDR3 is 16 amino acids long. V was clipped by 4 bases and J by 4 bases, with 20 bases between them. CDR3 amino acids: CASSVWAQGGGYEQYF. In DNA form, the CDR3 reads TGTGCCAGCAGTGTATGGGCACAGGGGGGAGGGTACGAGCAGTACTTC.

The chain carries TRBV7-3 and TRBJ1-1; possibly TRBD1 for D (6 bases). Trimming took off 6 bases at V and 5 bases at J, with 13 bases between the two ends. CDR3 size: 13 residues. CDR1 SGHTA and CDR2 FQGTGA come from the germline V gene. The CDR3 nucleotides read TGTGCCAGCAGTTCAGGGGTAGGGACTGAAGCTTTCTTT. Translating gives CASSSGVGTEAFF.

The V gene is TRBV4-3, the J gene TRBJ2-3; TRBD2 matches at 8 bases. Germline CDR1 reads LGHNA; CDR2 reads YSLEER. The CDR3 is 17 residues long. The ends lost 1 base at V and 8 bases at J; junction bases unmatched: 14. CDR3 nucleotide sequence: TGCGCCAGCAGCCAAGGTCAAGCGGGACTAGTGCGGGTTACGCAGTATTTT. Amino acid sequence: CASSQGQAGLVRVTQYF.

This clone has just one count. The rearrangement links TRBV5-4 to TRBJ1-2; no firm D call. This CDR3 is 16 amino acids long. Looked up from germline, CDR1 is SGHNT and CDR2 is YYREEE (reference sequence). The V end was cut by 0 bases, the J end by 2 bases, with 14 bases between. CDR3 sequence reads: CASSLGTWGENYGYTF. The CDR3 DNA reads TGTGCCAGCAGCTTGGGGACGTGGGGAGAGAACTATGGCTACACCTTC.

The chain links TRBV3-1 (or the pseudogene TRBV3-2) to TRBJ2-7; weak D call: TRBD2 (5 bases). Germline V gives CDR1 LGHDT, CDR2 YNNKEL (reference sequence). The CDR3 is made up of 15 amino acids. Trimming cost V 4 bases and J 0 bases, with 13 bases left between them. The CDR3 nucleotides read TGTGCCAGCAGCCGCCCGGGCGGACTCTCCTACGAGCAGTACTTC. It codes for CASSRPGGLSYEQYF.

The rearrangement uses TRBV5-6 and TRBJ1-5, with D unclear. Germline assignment: CDR1 SGHDT and CDR2 YYEEEE. The CDR3 is 15 amino acids. V was pared by 0 bases and J by 4 bases, with 11 bases between. CDR3 in amino acids: CASSLGSRQNQPQHF. DNA of the CDR3: TGTGCCAGCAGCTTGGGGTCGCGGCAAAATCAGCCCCAGCATTTT.

This chain uses TRBV2 with TRBJ2-5; 7 nucleotides line up with TRBD1. Germline V lookup: CDR1 SNHLY, CDR2 FYNNEI. The CDR3 is 13 amino acids. J gave up 1 base and V 7 bases, and 3 bases lay outside the gene matches. CDR3 sequence reads: CASTRDSQETQYF. The DNA of the CDR3 is TGTGCCAGCACCCGGGACAGCCAAGAGACCCAGTACTTC.

The chain has TRBV9 and TRBJ1-6, with 7 positions matching TRBD1. The J segment lost 3 bases and the V segment lost 3 bases, leaving 6 bases of the junction unmatched. Germline V gene data show CDR1 as SGDLS and CDR2 as YYNGEE. This CDR3 has 16 residues. DNA for the CDR3: TGTGCCAGCAGCGGTCCCGGGACAGTCTATAATTCACCCCTCCACTTT. As protein: CASSGPGTVYNSPLHF.

Only one count was recorded for this clone. V is TRBV29-1 and J is TRBJ2-1, with a possible D match to TRBD1 (6 bases). CDR3 length: 13 residues. V was cut by 7 bases and J by 1 base, with 11 bases left in between. Germline lookup yields CDR1 SQVTM and CDR2 ANQGSEA. CDR3 residues: CSARGGSYNEQFF. The CDR3 DNA reads as TGCAGCGCCCGAGGGGGATCCTACAATGAGCAGTTCTTC.

This clone was observed a few times. This chain connects TRBV7-8 to TRBJ1-2; D call uncertain. Germline V CDR1 and CDR2: SGHVS, FQNEAQ. CDR3 length: 14 residues. Trimming stripped 1 base from V and 0 bases from J, with 6 bases between. Written as DNA, the CDR3 is TGTGCCAGCAGCTTAGGTAGAGCTAACTATGGCTACACCTTC. Translated, it gives CASSLGRANYGYTF.

This clone was counted only a few times. The chain carries TRBV10-1 and TRBJ2-2; D perhaps matches TRBD1 (5 bases). The CDR3 covers 17 residues. V gave up 4 bases and J gave up 5 bases, with 20 bases separating them. The germline V gene has CDR1 WNHNN and CDR2 SYGVQD (reference sequence). CDR3 bases: TGCGCCAGCAGTGGCAGGGCCACCCCGAGTAGGACCGGGGAGCTGTTTTTT. It encodes CASSGRATPSRTGELFF.

The V gene is TRBV6-5, the J gene TRBJ1-2; D is perhaps TRBD1 (6 bases). Germline values: CDR1 MNHEY, CDR2 SVGAGI. Trimming shortened V by 0 bases and J by 8 bases, and 13 bases separated the two germline ends. This CDR3 region has 14 residues. Written as DNA, the CDR3 is TGTGCCAGCAGTTACTCAGGACAGCTGGTCGGCTACACCTTC. Amino acid sequence: CASSYSGQLVGYTF.

This chain links TRBV27 with TRBJ2-5; weak D call: TRBD2 (6 bases). The CDR3 spans 14 residues. V was trimmed by 8 bases and J by 5 bases, leaving 18 bases between them. CDR1 is MNHEY, CDR2 SMNVEV, per germline (reference sequence). CDR3 in DNA: TGTGCCAGCGCCTCCCTTTCGGGGGTGGAGACCCAGTACTTC. Its translation: CASASLSGVETQYF.

This chain links TRBV27 with TRBJ1-4; TRBD1 matches at 7 bases. Trimming cost V 3 bases and J 3 bases; bases outside gene matches: 7. The CDR3 contains 16 residues. Germline CDR1 MNHEY, CDR2 SMNVEV (reference sequence). This CDR3 reads CASSFGSGTANEKLFF. The DNA of the CDR3 is TGTGCCAGCAGTTTTGGATCCGGGACAGCTAATGAAAAACTGTTTTTT.

The CDR3: CASSSRWGEQYEQYF. CDR3 in DNA: TGTGCCAGCAGCTCCAGGTGGGGGGAGCAATACGAGCAGTACTTC. V is TRBV5-6 and J is TRBJ2-7, with D perhaps TRBD2 (6 bases). V was trimmed by 3 bases and J by 4 bases, leaving 17 bases between them. The V gene's germline CDR1 is SGHDT and CDR2 YYEEEE. This CDR3 has 15 amino acids.

The chain uses TRBV6-5 and TRBJ1-2, with TRBD1 identical over 7 bases. CDR1 MNHEY and CDR2 SVGAGI come from the germline V gene. The V gene end was trimmed by 8 bases and the J gene end by 8 bases; junction bases not matched to a gene: 14. CDR3 length: 14 residues. Written as DNA, the CDR3 is TGTGCCAGCGCCGGCAGGGGGGCTTGGGAAGGCTACACCTTC. This codes for CASAGRGAWEGYTF.

V gene TRBV1 combines with J gene TRBJ2-1; the table's TRBD2 call for D was not verified on the DNA. TRBV1 is a recognized pseudogene. The CDR3 has 17 amino acids. CDR3 coding DNA: TGCACCAGCAGCCAAAATCGGACTAGTGGTTCCTACAATGAGCAGTTCTTC. This sequence encodes CTSSQNRTSGSYNEQFF.

The chain recombines TRBV5-1 with TRBJ1-2; 7 nucleotides agree with TRBD1. With V trimmed by 4 bases and J by 0 bases, 6 bases remained unmatched. CDR3 size: 15 residues. The V gene's germline CDR1 is SGHRS and CDR2 YFSETQ. The CDR3 is CASSPGQASNYGYTF. For the CDR3, the DNA is TGCGCCAGCAGCCCTGGACAGGCGTCTAACTATGGCTACACCTTC.

This chain connects TRBV5-1 to TRBJ2-6; 8 bases map to TRBD1. This CDR3 is 16 amino acids long. Unmatched junction bases numbered 5, after V lost 2 bases and J lost 4 bases. From germline, CDR1 is SGHRS and CDR2 YFSETQ. The CDR3: CASSLLTGAGANVLTF. The CDR3 nucleotides read TGCGCCAGCAGCTTACTGACAGGGGCCGGGGCCAACGTCCTGACTTTC.

On this clone itself: A read error may produce the germline difference seen at one junction end. This rearrangement joins TRBV6-6 to TRBJ1-5; TRBD1 matches at 10 bases. Germline V gives CDR1 MNHNY, CDR2 SVGAGI (reference sequence). The CDR3 spans 16 residues. The CDR3 spells CASSHSGQGSDQPQHF. CDR3 DNA: TGTGCCAGCAGTCACTCGGGACAGGGGTCCGATCAGCCCCAGCATTTT.

This clone was counted once. The chain has TRBV25-1 and TRBJ1-3; weak D call: TRBD1 (6 bases). The V gene lost 5 bases and the J gene lost 4 bases, with 12 bases spanning the gap. The V gene's germline CDR1 is MGHDK and CDR2 SYGVNS. The CDR3 consists of 14 residues. This CDR3 is CASSLTGSGNTIYF. As DNA, the CDR3 is TGTGCCAGCAGTCTCACAGGGTCCGGAAACACCATATATTTT.

In its sample, this clone was seen many times. The chain uses TRBV5-4 and TRBJ1-2; D unresolved. The germline V gene encodes CDR1 SGHNT and CDR2 YYREEE (reference sequence). Trimming cost V 4 bases and J 8 bases, with 18 bases left between them. There are 14 residues in the CDR3. DNA for the CDR3: TGTGCCAGCAGCAAGACGGACCGCCGAGGGGGCTACACCTTC. Its translation is CASSKTDRRGGYTF. Filled out from reference TRBV5-4 and TRBJ1-2, the complete variable domain reads ETGVTQSPTHLIKTRGQQVTLRCSSQSGHNTVSWYQQALGQGPQFIFQYYREEENGRGNFPPRFSGLQFPNYSSELNVNALELDDSALYLCASSKTDRRGGYTFGSGTRLTVV.

The chain recombines TRBV6-1 with TRBJ1-5; maybe TRBD1 (6 bases). Per the germline V gene, CDR1 is MNHNS and CDR2 is SASEGT. There are 13 residues in the CDR3. V lost 2 bases and J 7 bases, leaving 9 bases between the germline ends. The CDR3 sequence: CASSETRGQPQHF. In DNA form, the CDR3 reads TGTGCCAGCAGTGAAACCAGGGGACAGCCCCAGCATTTT.

In this sample, this clone turned up once. Different DNA sequences within this sample yield the same CDR3. V and J are TRBV5-1 and TRBJ2-7; 9 bases are a match to TRBD1. Germline CDR1 and CDR2: SGHRS and YFSETQ. V shed 5 bases and J 3 bases; nucleotides not matched to a gene: 9. The CDR3 spans 15 residues. The CDR3 nucleotides read TGCGCCAGCAGTTTAACCGGGACAGGGAGCTACGAGCAGTACTTC. Translation: CASSLTGTGSYEQYF.